The 25 T cell receptor beta chains below were found in one sample sequenced in a study of blood T cell repertoires in COVID-19. Measured with immunoSEQ multiplex PCR; TCRdb has only the in-frame clones, and not every one. The table records under 200,000 clones, approximately 89% of them present only once. Source material: peripheral blood. The receptors were sampled from a man aged 40-49 years with active or convalescent COVID-19.

V and J are TRBV6-5 and TRBJ2-7; tentative D call: TRBD1 (5 bases). This CDR3 contains 13 residues. V lost 7 bases, J lost 4 bases, and 14 bases lay in between. Germline V lookup: CDR1 MNHEY, CDR2 SVGAGI. The CDR3 sequence is CASKRGTTYEQYF. Here the CDR3 DNA reads TGTGCCAGCAAAAGGGGTACCACTTACGAGCAGTACTTC.

This chain uses TRBV11-2 with TRBJ2-2; the D gene is possibly TRBD1 (5 bases). Trimming removed 2 bases from V and 3 bases from J, with 10 bases in between. This CDR3 comprises 15 residues. Per germline, CDR1 SGHAT and CDR2 FQNNGV. CDR3 DNA: TGTGCCAGCAGCTTATGGGGCAGCTACACCGGGGAGCTGTTTTTT. Translated: CASSLWGSYTGELFF.

The chain employs TRBV30 and TRBJ2-7, with unresolved D. Germline CDR1 and CDR2: GTSNPN and SVGIG (reference sequence). The ends were cut back, 0 bases at V and 1 base at J, with 7 bases in the middle. The CDR3 covers 13 residues. CDR3 loop: CAWSVSHSYEQYF. Here the CDR3 DNA reads TGTGCCTGGAGTGTATCCCATTCCTACGAGCAGTACTTC.

This chain links TRBV5-1 with TRBJ1-6, with TRBD1 matching over 10 bases. The ends lost 6 bases at V and 10 bases at J; junction bases unmatched: 7. Per germline, CDR1 SGHRS and CDR2 YFSETQ. There are 14 residues in the CDR3. The CDR3 DNA sequence: TGCGCCAGCACCCGGGACAGGGGTGCCTCACCCCTCCACTTT. The encoded protein is CASTRDRGASPLHF.

This chain uses TRBV4-1 with TRBJ1-2, with 9 nucleotides matching TRBD1. Germline V gene sequence: CDR1 MGHRA, CDR2 YSYEKL. V gave up 4 bases and J gave up 0 bases; unmatched junction bases: 15. CDR3 length equals 19 residues. CDR3 DNA: TGCGCCAGCAGCCCACCCGGGACAGGGAACGAGGGAGCTAACTATGGCTACACCTTC. Translating it yields CASSPPGTGNEGANYGYTF.

With regard to this clone: One end of the junction is discordant with germline, which a read error may explain. The V and J genes are TRBV2 and TRBJ2-1; 10 bases are shared with TRBD1. Germline V lookup: CDR1 SNHLY, CDR2 FYNNEI. This CDR3 has 14 amino acids. CDR3 DNA sequence: TGTGCCAGGAGTGGGACAGGGGAAGGTAGTGGGCAGTTCTTC. Its translation: CARSGTGEGSGQFF.

This clone was counted a single time. V gene TRBV18 combines with J gene TRBJ1-5; 9 bases are shared with TRBD1. The CDR3 is 14 residues long. Unmatched junction bases numbered 4, after V lost 3 bases and J lost 7 bases. CDR1 is KGHSH and CDR2 is LQKENI in the germline V gene. The CDR3 region has the DNA TGTGCCAGCTCACCGGGACAGGGTGGCCAGCCCCAGCATTTT. Translation: CASSPGQGGQPQHF.

This rearrangement joins TRBV27 to TRBJ2-7; 7 nucleotides agree with TRBD1. The V and J ends lost 5 bases and 0 bases, in that order; junction bases with no gene match: 7. This CDR3 has 15 residues. Germline lookup yields CDR1 MNHEY and CDR2 SMNVEV (reference sequence). The CDR3: CASSASRGYSYEQYF. CDR3 DNA sequence: TGTGCCAGCAGTGCCTCCAGGGGGTACTCCTACGAGCAGTACTTC.

The J gene is TRBJ1-1, the V gene TRBV19; TRBD1 is a possible D gene (6 bases). The V end was cut by 2 bases, the J end by 6 bases, with 13 bases between. The germline V gene has CDR1 LNHDA and CDR2 SQIVND (reference sequence). The CDR3 has 14 amino acids. The CDR3 region is CASSIMGATPEAFF. In DNA, the CDR3 is TGTGCCAGTAGTATAATGGGGGCGACTCCTGAAGCTTTCTTT.

The chain has TRBV19 and TRBJ1-1; D is ambiguous. CDR1 is LNHDA and CDR2 is SQIVND in the germline V gene (reference sequence). This CDR3 spans 16 amino acids. V was pared by 1 base and J by 6 bases, with 18 bases between. This chain's CDR3 is CASSIVVKSRQAEAFF. CDR3 in DNA: TGTGCCAGTAGTATAGTGGTTAAGTCCCGTCAGGCTGAAGCTTTCTTT.

The chain links TRBV19 to TRBJ2-3, with TRBD2 matching 7 bases. CDR1 is LNHDA and CDR2 is SQIVND in the germline V gene (reference sequence). The CDR3 totals 16 residues. J was trimmed by 7 bases and V by 4 bases; bases with no gene match: 14. CDR3 residues: CASSTLPGPGGNTQYF. For the CDR3, the DNA is TGTGCCAGTAGTACCCTACCGGGACCGGGGGGAAATACGCAGTATTTT. Full variable domain (rest looked up from reference TRBV19 and TRBJ2-3): DGGITQSPKYLFRKEGQNVTLSCEQNLNHDAMYWYRQDPGQGLRLIYYSQIVNDFQKGDIAEGYSVSREKKESFPLTVTSAQKNPTAFYLCASSTLPGPGGNTQYFGPGTRLTVL.

This chain joins TRBV7-9 and TRBJ1-1; D call uncertain. V was clipped by 2 bases and J by 1 base, with 8 bases between them. This CDR3 is built from 14 residues. Germline loops: CDR1 SEHNR, CDR2 FQNEAQ (reference sequence). The CDR3 coding sequence is TGTGCCAGCAGCTTACGGGTACCGAACACTGAAGCTTTCTTT. It codes for CASSLRVPNTEAFF.

V usage is TRBV5-6 and J usage is TRBJ2-5; D uncertain. This CDR3 comprises 16 residues. The V end was cut by 1 base, the J end by 6 bases, with 19 bases between. CDR1 is SGHDT, CDR2 YYEEEE, per germline. The CDR3 DNA reads TGTGCCAGCAGCTTGTCGGCCATGCGGCTGACGAAGACCCAGTACTTC. Translation gives CASSLSAMRLTKTQYF.

This clone is a singleton in its sample. The V and J genes are TRBV7-9 and TRBJ1-1; D ambiguous. The V end lost 2 bases, the J end lost 5 bases, and 6 bases lay between the germline ends. Per germline, CDR1 SEHNR and CDR2 FQNEAQ (reference sequence). The CDR3 loop spans 12 amino acids. The chain's CDR3 is CASSLPGTEAFF. The CDR3 DNA reads TGTGCCAGCAGCTTACCCGGGACTGAAGCTTTCTTT.

The sample holds one count of this clone. This chain joins TRBV7-8 and TRBJ1-2; a weak D match, TRBD1 (5 bases). V lost 1 base and J lost 9, with 15 bases in between. The CDR3 contains 14 residues. Germline assignment: CDR1 SGHVS and CDR2 FQNEAQ. The CDR3 bases are TGTGCCAGCAGCTTAGAGACGCTGGGGGGACGCTACACCTTC. This sequence encodes CASSLETLGGRYTF.

This CDR3 reads CAISEQGAFSDQPQHF. The CDR3 DNA reads as TGTGCCATCAGTGAACAGGGGGCATTTTCGGATCAGCCCCAGCATTTT. The chain employs TRBV10-3 and TRBJ1-5, with 9 positions matching TRBD1. This CDR3 contains 16 residues. Germline V CDR1 and CDR2: ENHRY, SYGVKD. Trimming at V came to 3 bases and at J to 5 bases, leaving 8 bases not matched to a gene.

This clone was detected a few times. The chain couples TRBV7-2 to TRBJ1-5; possibly TRBD1 for D (5 bases). The ends were cut back, 1 base at V and 6 bases at J, with 13 bases in the middle. The CDR3 is 15 residues long. CDR1 is SGHTA, CDR2 FQGNSA, per germline. CDR3 sequence reads: CASSLGLQATQPQHF. The CDR3 nucleotides are TGTGCCAGCAGCTTAGGTCTACAGGCCACTCAGCCCCAGCATTTT.

CDR3 sequence reads: CAFGQGGSGNTIYF. In nucleotides, the CDR3 is TGTGCCTTCGGACAGGGAGGCTCTGGAAACACCATATATTTT. The chain is built from TRBV10-3 and TRBJ1-3; 8 bases match TRBD1. Trimming cost V 11 bases and J 0 bases; bases outside gene matches: 6. This CDR3 has 14 residues. The germline gives CDR1 ENHRY, CDR2 SYGVKD.

The chain employs TRBV7-3 and TRBJ2-3, with TRBD2 identical over 10 bases. The CDR3 loop spans 14 amino acids. The V gene end was trimmed by 5 bases and the J gene end by 5 bases; junction bases not matched to a gene: 4. Germline V gene sequence: CDR1 SGHTA, CDR2 FQGTGA. Here the CDR3 reads CASSASGGIDTQYF. The CDR3 bases are TGTGCCAGCAGCGCTAGCGGGGGAATAGATACGCAGTATTTT.

In the case of this clone: Within the sample, other DNA sequences also encode this same CDR3. The V and J genes are TRBV5-1 and TRBJ2-7; 7 bases are a match to TRBD1. Germline CDR1 is SGHRS and CDR2 is YFSETQ. With V trimmed by 0 bases and J by 1 base, 4 bases remained unmatched. The CDR3 consists of 15 residues. The CDR3 nucleotides are TGCGCCAGCAGCTTGGGACAGGGACGGTCCTACGAGCAGTACTTC. It encodes CASSLGQGRSYEQYF.

CDR3 region: CASSSGTGNNNEQFF. The CDR3 region has the DNA TGTGCCAGCAGCTCCGGGACAGGGAATAACAATGAGCAGTTCTTC. The V and J genes are TRBV7-9 and TRBJ2-1; TRBD1 agrees at 9 bases. The V segment lost 4 bases and the J segment 5 bases; nucleotides outside the gene matches: 6. The germline V gene has CDR1 SEHNR and CDR2 FQNEAQ (reference sequence). There are 15 residues in the CDR3.

CDR3: CASSLMTSGFTDTQYF. CDR3 DNA sequence: TGTGCCAGCAGCTTGATGACTAGCGGATTTACAGATACGCAGTATTTT. This chain joins TRBV5-8 and TRBJ2-3; TRBD2 matches 9 bases. Germline V gene data show CDR1 as SGHTS and CDR2 as YDEGEE. The ends lost 1 base at V and 3 bases at J; junction bases unmatched: 6. This CDR3 has 16 residues.

The chain employs TRBV28 and TRBJ1-5, with D uncertain. This CDR3 comprises 14 residues. In germline, CDR1 is MDHEN, CDR2 SYDVKM. Between the trimmed V and J ends, which lost 2 bases and 9 bases, there was a span of 14 bases. The CDR3 region is CASSLGWPSGPQHF. The CDR3 DNA sequence: TGTGCCAGCAGTTTAGGATGGCCCTCAGGGCCCCAGCATTTT.

The table lists this clone with a count of one. V usage is TRBV14 and J usage is TRBJ1-1, with TRBD1 as a possible D gene (5 bases). V lost 2 bases and J lost 1, with 23 bases in between. The CDR3 loop spans 19 amino acids. Germline V gene data show CDR1 as SGHDN and CDR2 as FVKESK. The CDR3 sequence: CASSQLPGLKVFENTEAFF. CDR3 nucleotide sequence: TGTGCCAGCAGCCAACTTCCGGGACTCAAGGTGTTCGAGAACACTGAAGCTTTCTTT.

This chain joins TRBV21-1 and TRBJ1-5; the table's D call, TRBD1, has no DNA check behind it. TRBV21-1 is assigned pseudogene status. The CDR3 contains 16 residues. CDR3 in amino acids: CASSNRDRGRGQPQHF. CDR3 nucleotide sequence: TGTGCCAGCAGTAACCGGGACAGGGGGCGCGGACAGCCCCAGCATTTT.